The 29 T cell receptor beta chains given below trace back to one sample, sequenced in a study of T-cell reconstitution after alpha-beta-depleted transplantation in children. As it was prepared, the TCRbeta library received unique molecular identifiers. MiXCR, applied by TCRdb to the PCR reads, yields one record per CDR3 protein. The sample lists around 130,000 distinct CDR3 sequences, approximately 8.7% seen once, with approximately 25% in the top ten. The sample consisted of PBMCs, mostly from graft donor cells, taken 180 days after TCRalphabeta/CD19-depleted stem cell transplant. The receptors derive from a girl in the first two years of life who had a stem cell transplant for combined immunodeficiency, so the T cells may come from the graft donor.

This clonotype was detected only a few times. This chain links TRBV7-3 with TRBJ2-3; perhaps TRBD2 as D (5 bases). Germline V lookup: CDR1 SGHTA, CDR2 FQGTGA. V was cut by 5 bases and J by 6 bases, with 21 bases left in between. The CDR3 runs 16 residues. The CDR3 loop is CASSHGLQRATDTQYF. The CDR3 coding sequence is TGTGCCAGCAGCCACGGACTCCAGAGGGCAACGGATACGCAGTATTTT.

At least ten counts were recorded for this clonotype. The rearrangement links TRBV29-1 to TRBJ2-1; D may correspond to TRBD1 or TRBD2 (6 bases each). The CDR3 runs 15 residues. Germline V lookup: CDR1 SQVTM, CDR2 ANQGSEA. Trimming left V 3 bases short and J 0 bases short, with 12 bases between. CDR3 DNA: TGCAGCGTTGAGGGGGGCAGGGGCTCCTACAATGAGCAGTTCTTC. Its protein product is CSVEGGRGSYNEQFF.

This clonotype was found a few times. The chain uses TRBV29-1 and TRBJ2-1, with D perhaps matching TRBD1 (5 bases). The V gene lost 4 bases and the J gene lost 4 bases, with 11 bases spanning the gap. The CDR3 spans 13 residues. Germline CDR1 reads SQVTM; CDR2 reads ANQGSEA. The DNA of the CDR3 is TGCAGCGTTGCTAGGGGCCTATACAATGAGCAGTTCTTC. Its translation is CSVARGLYNEQFF.

This clonotype was counted a few times. V is TRBV20-1 and J is TRBJ2-5; a weak D match, TRBD2 (6 bases). V was trimmed by 3 bases and J by 4 bases, leaving 18 bases between them. Per germline, CDR1 DFQATT and CDR2 SNEGSKA (reference sequence). The CDR3 length is 15 residues. The CDR3 bases are TGCAGTGCTAGGAGGAGGGAAGGGGTCGGAGAGACCCAGTACTTC. This translates into CSARRREGVGETQYF.

This chain joins TRBV7-9 and TRBJ1-6, with TRBD1 matching over 9 bases. Unmatched junction bases numbered 9, after V lost 5 bases and J lost 10 bases. Germline V gene data show CDR1 as SEHNR and CDR2 as FQNEAQ (reference sequence). CDR3 length: 15 amino acids. CDR3 sequence: CASSKTGQGHSPLHF. CDR3 nucleotide sequence: TGTGCCAGCAGCAAAACGGGACAGGGTCACTCACCCCTCCACTTT.

This clonotype has just a few counts. CDR3 in DNA: TGTGCCACCAGCAGAGGCTCGGCAGGGGCGATCTACGAGCAGTACTTC. Its protein product is CATSRGSAGAIYEQYF. The genes are TRBV15 and TRBJ2-7, with D tentatively TRBD1 (6 bases). CDR3 length: 16 residues. Germline V lookup: CDR1 LNHNV, CDR2 YYDKDF (reference sequence). The germline V and J ends were trimmed by 1 base and 3 bases, with 16 bases remaining between them.

This clonotype has just a few counts. CDR3 residues: CASSARDRGRDTQYF. In DNA form, the CDR3 reads TGTGCCAGCAGCGCCCGGGACAGGGGTCGGGATACGCAGTATTTT. This chain joins TRBV9 and TRBJ2-3; 10 bases line up with TRBD1. CDR1 and CDR2 (germline): SGDLS, YYNGEE. V trimming: 3 bases; J trimming: 6 bases; junction bases outside the gene matches: 7. There are 15 residues in the CDR3.

This clonotype was detected a few times. The chain couples TRBV20-1 to TRBJ2-1; 12 bases match TRBD2. This CDR3 is 14 amino acids long. Trimming removed 4 bases from V and 10 bases from J; junction bases left unmatched: 8. Germline CDR1 is DFQATT and CDR2 is SNEGSKA (reference sequence). The CDR3, as DNA: TGCAGTGCTAATAGTTGGACTAGCGGGGAAGAGCAGTTCTTC. It translates to CSANSWTSGEEQFF.

This clonotype has more than one count but fewer than ten. The rearrangement links TRBV6-2 or TRBV6-3 to TRBJ1-1; a weak D match, TRBD1 (5 bases). Per the germline V gene, CDR1 is MNHEY and CDR2 is SVGEGT. The CDR3 runs to 10 residues. Trimming left V 9 bases short and J 4 bases short, with 6 bases between. CDR3 residues: CASQGTEAFF. The CDR3 DNA sequence: TGTGCCAGTCAGGGCACTGAAGCTTTCTTT.

This chain uses TRBV5-5 with TRBJ2-3; the D is unclear. There are 14 residues in the CDR3. The germline V gene encodes CDR1 SGHKS and CDR2 YYEKEE (reference sequence). V was shortened by 0 bases and J by 0 bases, with 5 bases between the two germline ends. The CDR3 region has the DNA TGTGCCAGCAGCTTGGACGGTAGCACAGATACGCAGTATTTT. Its protein product is CASSLDGSTDTQYF.

V usage is TRBV6-2 or TRBV6-3 and J usage is TRBJ2-7, with 9 bases matching TRBD2. The CDR3 runs to 13 residues. V gave up 4 bases and J gave up 4 bases; unmatched junction bases: 2. The germline gives CDR1 MNHEY, CDR2 SVGEGT. CDR3 coding DNA: TGTGCCAGCAGTTCCAGCGGGAGGTACGAGCAGTACTTC. The encoded protein is CASSSSGRYEQYF.

This clonotype was detected only a few times. This chain joins TRBV25-1 and TRBJ2-2; D unresolved. Germline V CDR1 and CDR2: MGHDK, SYGVNS. The CDR3 contains 16 residues. Trimming removed 3 bases at V and 2 bases at J, with 13 bases between. The CDR3 loop is CASSDTFYNNTGELFF. CDR3 coding DNA: TGTGCCAGCAGTGACACGTTCTACAATAACACCGGGGAGCTGTTTTTT.

The genes are TRBV9 and TRBJ2-3; 9 bases line up with TRBD2. The V and J ends lost 0 bases and 3 bases, in that order; junction bases with no gene match: 8. CDR3 length equals 17 residues. Germline assignment: CDR1 SGDLS and CDR2 YYNGEE. The CDR3 loop reads CASSVGGIAGVTDTQYF. The DNA for the CDR3 is TGTGCCAGCAGCGTAGGAGGAATAGCGGGAGTAACAGATACGCAGTATTTT.

V usage is TRBV20-1 and J usage is TRBJ2-3; 7 bases are shared with TRBD1. The trim removed 3 bases at V and 2 bases at J, leaving 5 bases unmatched. There are 14 residues in the CDR3. Germline loops: CDR1 DFQATT, CDR2 SNEGSKA (reference sequence). CDR3 DNA sequence: TGCAGTGCTAGCCCGGGACAGATCACAGATACGCAGTATTTT. This encodes CSASPGQITDTQYF.

This clonotype was found many times. The rearrangement joins TRBV3-1 to TRBJ2-2; D is unclear. The CDR3 extends over 12 amino acids. Germline V gene lookup returns CDR1 LGHDT and CDR2 YNNKEL (reference sequence). The V gene lost 4 bases and the J gene lost 11 bases, with 11 bases spanning the gap. The CDR3 is CASSRSPNELFF. DNA for the CDR3: TGTGCCAGCAGCCGAAGCCCAAATGAGCTGTTTTTT.

In its sample, this clonotype was seen many times. The V gene is TRBV20-1, the J gene TRBJ2-7; D unclear. Trimming stripped 5 bases from V and 1 base from J, with 12 bases between. The CDR3 is made up of 13 amino acids. Germline values: CDR1 DFQATT, CDR2 SNEGSKA (reference sequence). CDR3 nucleotides: TGCAGTGCTCCAGACAAATTATCCTACGAGCAGTACTTC. Translated, it gives CSAPDKLSYEQYF.

V usage is TRBV18 and J usage is TRBJ2-5, with TRBD2 as a possible D gene (6 bases). Trimming took 2 bases from V and 4 from J, leaving 14 bases between them. The length of the CDR3 is 15 residues. Looked up from germline, CDR1 is KGHSH and CDR2 is LQKENI. The CDR3 sequence is CASSPYVRELETQYF. As DNA, the CDR3 is TGTGCCAGCTCACCATATGTACGGGAGCTAGAGACCCAGTACTTC.

CDR3 region: CATRGGRKGNEQFF. CDR3 sequence (DNA): TGTGCCACCCGAGGCGGGAGGAAAGGGAATGAGCAGTTCTTC. The V call is TRBV6-1, the J call TRBJ2-1, with 8 bases lining up with TRBD2. V trimming: 10 bases; J trimming: 7 bases; junction bases outside the gene matches: 12. The CDR3 runs to 14 residues. The germline gives CDR1 MNHNS, CDR2 SASEGT.

V gene TRBV29-1 combines with J gene TRBJ1-1; no definite D call. The CDR3 spans 13 residues. Germline lookup yields CDR1 SQVTM and CDR2 ANQGSEA. V lost 8 bases and J lost 1, with 14 bases in between. This CDR3 is CSIVPDSNTEAFF. The DNA of the CDR3 is TGCAGCATTGTCCCGGACTCGAACACTGAAGCTTTCTTT.

This clonotype came up a few times. The CDR3 sequence: CSAGGNADTQYF. CDR3 DNA sequence: TGCAGTGCGGGGGGTAACGCAGATACGCAGTATTTT. This rearrangement joins TRBV20-1 to TRBJ2-3, with a possible D match to TRBD2 (6 bases). V lost 6 bases, J lost 4 bases, and 11 bases lay in between. The CDR3 is 12 amino acids. Germline V CDR1 and CDR2: DFQATT, SNEGSKA (reference sequence).

This clonotype came up a few times. The genes are TRBV6-5 and TRBJ2-7; D possibly corresponds to TRBD2 (6 bases). The CDR3 extends over 13 amino acids. Trimming cost V 3 bases and J 6 bases, with 12 bases left between them. The germline gives CDR1 MNHEY, CDR2 SVGAGI. The CDR3: CASSYRRGSEQYF. The CDR3 coding sequence is TGTGCCAGCAGTTATAGGCGGGGTTCCGAGCAGTACTTC.

The chain combines TRBV20-1 with TRBJ2-3; 10 bases are shared with TRBD2. The CDR3 covers 17 residues. Trimming took 2 bases from V and 2 from J; bases not matched to a gene: 10. Germline CDR1 and CDR2: DFQATT and SNEGSKA (reference sequence). The CDR3 here is CSARSSGGAVTTDTQYF. The CDR3 coding sequence is TGCAGTGCTAGATCGAGCGGGGGGGCCGTAACCACAGATACGCAGTATTTT.

In its sample, this clonotype was seen a few times. The genes are TRBV18 and TRBJ2-5; no definite D call. The CDR3 contains 12 residues. With 2 bases removed from V and 3 bases from J, the gap between germline ends came to 4 bases. The germline gives CDR1 KGHSH, CDR2 LQKENI. In DNA, the CDR3 is TGTGCCAGCTCACCAGGGGAAGAGACCCAGTACTTC. Residues: CASSPGEETQYF.

CDR3 bases: TGTGCCAGCAGCCGGGACCATACCTACGAGCAGTACTTC. Translating gives CASSRDHTYEQYF. The chain combines TRBV7-3 with TRBJ2-7; D could derive from TRBD1 or TRBD2 (5 bases each). CDR3 length: 13 amino acids. V gave up 5 bases and J gave up 2 bases, with 10 bases separating them. In germline, CDR1 is SGHTA, CDR2 FQGTGA.

This clonotype showed up just a few times. The chain has TRBV29-1 and TRBJ2-7; D assignment may be TRBD1 or TRBD2 (7 bases each). This CDR3 has 14 residues. V lost 8 bases and J lost 2, with 19 bases in between. The germline V gene encodes CDR1 SQVTM and CDR2 ANQGSEA. CDR3 in amino acids: CSLGGDSYPYEQYF. CDR3 in DNA: TGCAGCCTTGGGGGGGACAGTTATCCCTACGAGCAGTACTTC.

The chain employs TRBV19 and TRBJ2-2; no clear D. From germline, CDR1 is LNHDA and CDR2 SQIVND (reference sequence). The CDR3 sequence is 14 residues long. Trimming shortened V by 4 bases and J by 3 bases, and 9 bases separated the two germline ends. The CDR3, as DNA: TGTGCCAGTAGTACTGGGCCCGACACCGGGGAGCTGTTTTTT. As protein: CASSTGPDTGELFF. Complete variable domain (other parts from reference TRBV19 and TRBJ2-2): DGGITQSPKYLFRKEGQNVTLSCEQNLNHDAMYWYRQDPGQGLRLIYYSQIVNDFQKGDIAEGYSVSREKKESFPLTVTSAQKNPTAFYLCASSTGPDTGELFFGEGSRLTVL.

This clonotype was detected a few times. The CDR3 region has the DNA TGTGCCAGCAGCTCCCCCTCCGGGACCCAGTACTTC. This gives the protein CASSSPSGTQYF. V usage is TRBV7-2 and J usage is TRBJ2-5; no reliable D call. The CDR3 is 12 amino acids. Germline V gene sequence: CDR1 SGHTA, CDR2 FQGNSA. The germline V and J ends were trimmed by 4 bases and 7 bases, with 10 bases remaining between them.

This clonotype was detected a few times. CDR3 bases: TGTGCCAGCAGTCCCCAGACAGGGCAAGAGACCCAGTACTTC. This sequence encodes CASSPQTGQETQYF. V and J are TRBV28 and TRBJ2-5; TRBD1 matches at 7 bases. Trimming cost V 5 bases and J 2 bases; bases outside gene matches: 5. Germline V CDR1 and CDR2: MDHEN, SYDVKM. The CDR3 sequence is 14 residues long.

The chain employs TRBV20-1 and TRBJ2-1; 12 nucleotides line up with TRBD2. CDR1 DFQATT and CDR2 SNEGSKA come from the germline V gene (reference sequence). V was pared by 5 bases and J by 4 bases, with 3 bases of the junction left unmatched. The CDR3 spans 14 residues. The chain's CDR3 is CSAPGLAGYNEQFF. In DNA form, the CDR3 reads TGCAGTGCTCCCGGACTAGCGGGGTACAATGAGCAGTTCTTC.